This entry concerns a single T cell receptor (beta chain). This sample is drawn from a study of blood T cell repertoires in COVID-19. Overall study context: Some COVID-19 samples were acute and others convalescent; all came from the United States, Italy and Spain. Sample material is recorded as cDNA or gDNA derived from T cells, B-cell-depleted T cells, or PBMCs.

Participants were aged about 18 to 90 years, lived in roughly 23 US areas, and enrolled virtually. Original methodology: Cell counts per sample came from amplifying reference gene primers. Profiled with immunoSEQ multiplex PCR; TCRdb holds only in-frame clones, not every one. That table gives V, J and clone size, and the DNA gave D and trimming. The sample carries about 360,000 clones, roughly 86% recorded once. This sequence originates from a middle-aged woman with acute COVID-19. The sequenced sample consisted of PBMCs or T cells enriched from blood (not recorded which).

The CDR3 region has the DNA TGCAGTGCTAGTCCCGCACTGAGCTCCTACAATGAGCAGTTCTTC. This translates into CSASPALSSYNEQFF. The chain employs TRBV20-1 and TRBJ2-1; D is uncertain. This CDR3 spans 15 amino acids. The germline gives CDR1 DFQATT, CDR2 SNEGSKA (reference sequence). Trimming cost V 3 bases and J 0 bases, with 12 bases left between them.